A selection of T cell receptor beta chains follows, all from one sample in a study of response to subunit inactivated influenza vaccine. TCRdb recomputed calls from the RT-PCR reads with MiXCR, one row per CDR3 protein. Counted here are about 520,000 distinct CDR3 sequences, over 25% occurring once; the ten biggest clones make up 1.5% to 2%. This sample comprised CD4+ T cells sorted from PBMCs, obtained about 5 days after vaccination. Every receptor here comes from a man aged 45-60 years who received an inactivated influenza vaccine. The CDR3 runs from the conserved cysteine through the conserved F or W. Clone size appears in some rows only: once, few, many, or a class for an expanded clone.

clone size: -
V gene: TRBV4-2
CDR3 protein: CASSQEFQTYEQYF

clone size: -
V gene: TRBV7-9
CDR3 protein: CAGLRAGTYQETQYF

clone size: few
V gene: TRBV4-3
CDR3 protein: CASSPEGGVGEQYF

clone size: few
V gene: TRBV11-2
CDR3 protein: CASSLGTGIIRRDYGYTF

clone size: -
V gene: TRBV3-1
CDR3 protein: CASSHLAAEQYF

clone size: few
V gene: TRBV5-1
CDR3 protein: CASSSTGDTEAFF

clone size: -
V gene: TRBV5-1
CDR3 protein: CASSSGRFSTDTQYF

clone size: few
V gene: TRBV12-3/TRBV12-4
CDR3 protein: CASSLTRINQPQHF

clone size: -
V gene: TRBV5-1
CDR3 protein: CASSLVGGSDEQFF

clone size: -
V gene: TRBV20-1
CDR3 protein: CSASPPTGGLETQYF

clone size: -
V gene: TRBV11-1
CDR3 protein: CASRYREGIETQYF

clone size: few
V gene: TRBV7-2
CDR3 protein: CASSLLAGGADEQFF

clone size: few
V gene: TRBV20-1
CDR3 protein: CSARDYGHGGNQPQHF

clone size: -
V gene: TRBV5-1
CDR3 protein: CASSGGGNYNEQFF

clone size: few
V gene: TRBV28
CDR3 protein: CASSQDRARYNEQFF

clone size: -
V gene: TRBV10-3
CDR3 protein: CATGDSYTQFF

clone size: few
V gene: TRBV7-6
CDR3 protein: CASSPRTSGGEQFF

clone size: once
V gene: TRBV9
CDR3 protein: CASSARGTQYF

clone size: -
V gene: TRBV20-1
CDR3 protein: CSAQGGISGYTF

clone size: few
V gene: TRBV6-2/TRBV6-3
CDR3 protein: CASSYVGVPPLGFGANVLTF

clone size: -
V gene: TRBV2
CDR3 protein: CASLTSFDEQFF

clone size: once
V gene: TRBV12-3/TRBV12-4
CDR3 protein: CASSLGTSWRETQYF

clone size: -
V gene: TRBV4-3
CDR3 protein: CASSQRPGGGLLGEQFF

clone size: -
V gene: TRBV29-1
CDR3 protein: CSVAPTGTYGYTF

clone size: -
V gene: TRBV3-1
CDR3 protein: CASSQVDPDPNYEQYF

clone size: -
V gene: TRBV4-3
CDR3 protein: CASSQVRGSGGEQYF

clone size: -
V gene: TRBV5-1
CDR3 protein: CASSPGSPDGEQYF

clone size: few
V gene: TRBV12-3/TRBV12-4
CDR3 protein: CASTPALGAYEQYF

clone size: few
V gene: TRBV29-1
CDR3 protein: CSAGAGAPNYGYTF

clone size: -
V gene: TRBV10-2
CDR3 protein: CASSVTQPGNTIYF

clone size: -
V gene: TRBV28
CDR3 protein: CASSDRTGGGWSNQPQHF

clone size: -
V gene: TRBV11-2
CDR3 protein: CASSAVRQRLEQYF

clone size: -
V gene: TRBV7-6
CDR3 protein: CASSLGWGQSQETQYF

clone size: few
V gene: TRBV29-1
CDR3 protein: CSVDLGSVADTQYF

clone size: -
V gene: TRBV28
CDR3 protein: CASSPGGPFYEQYF

clone size: -
V gene: TRBV25-1
CDR3 protein: CASTSSWDSTYNEQFF

clone size: -
V gene: TRBV5-1
CDR3 protein: CASSQRGTTSYTF

clone size: -
V gene: TRBV20-1
CDR3 protein: CSARDWGQGEETQYF

clone size: few
V gene: TRBV4-3
CDR3 protein: CASSQRLASYNEQFF